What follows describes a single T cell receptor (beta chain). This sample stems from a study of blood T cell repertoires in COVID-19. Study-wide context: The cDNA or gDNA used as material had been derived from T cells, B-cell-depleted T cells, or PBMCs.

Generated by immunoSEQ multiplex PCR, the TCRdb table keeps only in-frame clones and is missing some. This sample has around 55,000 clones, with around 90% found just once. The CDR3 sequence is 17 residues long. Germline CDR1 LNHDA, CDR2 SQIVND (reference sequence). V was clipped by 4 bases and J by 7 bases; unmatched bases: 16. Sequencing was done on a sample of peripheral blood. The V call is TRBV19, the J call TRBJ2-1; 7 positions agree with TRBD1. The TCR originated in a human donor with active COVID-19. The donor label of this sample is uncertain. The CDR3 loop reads CASSRSSTGRGLNEQFF. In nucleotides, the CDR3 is TGTGCCAGTAGTAGATCCTCGACAGGGAGAGGGCTTAATGAGCAGTTCTTC.